This TCR beta chain was obtained from a study of cytomegalovirus exposure and HLA in healthy donors. Regarding the study as a whole: Cytomegalovirus-associated status was assigned to about 150 TCR beta chains.

PCR was performed using 60 Vbeta and 13 Jbeta primers. Clones were read by immunoSEQ multiplex PCR, and TCRdb kept only the in-frame ones, dropping some. The data contain around 200,000 clones, about 69% of them seen just once; the ten biggest clones take up approximately 4.6%. This clone turned up a few times. Its antigen is currently unknown. V lost 6 bases to trimming and J lost 4 bases, with 21 bases between them. Germline CDR1 is SNHLY and CDR2 is FYNNEI. The CDR3 contains 16 residues. The gene calls are TRBV2 and TRBJ2-5, with D tentatively TRBD2 (6 bases). The receptor was derived from a man aged 25-45 years in good health and CMV-seropositive. Sequencing was done on a sample of PBMCs. The CDR3 DNA reads as TGTGCCAGCAGCCTCGGACCACTCGGGGGAGGAGAGACCCAGTACTTC. Its protein is CASSLGPLGGGETQYF.